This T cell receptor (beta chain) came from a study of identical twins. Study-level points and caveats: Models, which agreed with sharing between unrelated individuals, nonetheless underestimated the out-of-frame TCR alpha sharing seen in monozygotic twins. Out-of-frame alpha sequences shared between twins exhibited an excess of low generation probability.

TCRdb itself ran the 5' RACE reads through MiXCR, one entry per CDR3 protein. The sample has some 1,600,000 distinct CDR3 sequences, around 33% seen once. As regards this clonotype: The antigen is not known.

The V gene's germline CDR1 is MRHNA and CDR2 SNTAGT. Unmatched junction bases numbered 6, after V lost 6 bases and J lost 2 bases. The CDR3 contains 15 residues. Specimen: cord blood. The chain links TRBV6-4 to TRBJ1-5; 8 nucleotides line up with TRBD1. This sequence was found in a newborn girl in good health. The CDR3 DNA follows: TGTGCCAGCAGGACACAGGGGGGCGGCAATCAGCCCCAGCATTTT. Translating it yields CASRTQGGGNQPQHF.